This TCR beta chain was profiled in a study of chemoradiotherapy in HPV16-positive cancers. Findings of the study overall: Non-HPV-specific T cells did not expand in tumors during treatment, whereas candidate HPV-specific clones and E7-related motifs did.

Repertoires were sampled repeatedly during chemoradiotherapy. With respect to this clone: Antigen: not known.

V was shortened by 3 bases and J by 2 bases, with 8 bases between the two germline ends. The germline V gene encodes CDR1 MGHRA and CDR2 YSYEKL. The CDR3 has 14 amino acids. Using immunoSEQ multiplex PCR, the repertoire was profiled, and TCRdb retains in-frame clones only, with some absent. The table shows about 68,000 clones, with 88% occurring only once. The TCR was taken from a human donor with HPV-associated anogenital cancer. Sequences were derived from blood, sampled from a patient who underwent chemoradiotherapy. The V and J genes are TRBV4-1 and TRBJ1-5; D is unclear. CDR3 nucleotides: TGCGCCAGCAGCCACAACGAGGGCAATCAGCCCCAGCATTTT. It yields the protein CASSHNEGNQPQHF.